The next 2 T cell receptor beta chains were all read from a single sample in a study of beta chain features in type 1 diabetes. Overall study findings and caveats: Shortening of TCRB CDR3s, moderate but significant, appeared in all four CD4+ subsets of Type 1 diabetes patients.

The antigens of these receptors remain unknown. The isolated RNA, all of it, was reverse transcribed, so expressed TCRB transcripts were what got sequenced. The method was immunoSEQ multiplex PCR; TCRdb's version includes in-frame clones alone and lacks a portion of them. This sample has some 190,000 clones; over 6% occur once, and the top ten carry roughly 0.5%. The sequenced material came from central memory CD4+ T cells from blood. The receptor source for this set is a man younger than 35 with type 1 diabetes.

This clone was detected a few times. The CDR3 loop reads CASRASGGDYTQYF. CDR3 sequence (DNA): TGCGCCAGCAGGGCTAGCGGGGGCGATTATACGCAGTATTTT. The chain joins TRBV5-1 to TRBJ2-3, with 10 bases matching TRBD2. Trimming took 5 bases from V and 7 from J; bases not matched to a gene: 7. Germline loops: CDR1 SGHRS, CDR2 YFSETQ. The CDR3 has 14 residues.

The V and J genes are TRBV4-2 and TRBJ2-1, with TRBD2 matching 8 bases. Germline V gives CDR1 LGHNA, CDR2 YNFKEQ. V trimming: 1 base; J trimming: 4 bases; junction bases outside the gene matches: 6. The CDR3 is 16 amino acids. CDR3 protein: CASSQGAGTRYNEQFF. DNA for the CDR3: TGTGCCAGCAGCCAAGGAGCCGGGACTAGGTACAATGAGCAGTTCTTC.